This T cell receptor (beta chain) was identified in a study of cytomegalovirus exposure and HLA in healthy donors. Everyone who donated was a healthy bone marrow donor. Both 60 Vbeta primers and 13 Jbeta primers went into the PCR. The assay was immunoSEQ multiplex PCR, and TCRdb's table has in-frame clones only and misses some. This sample has under 200,000 clones, with approximately 81% found just once. CDR3 length: 18 amino acids. V was pared by 5 bases and J by 5 bases, with 15 bases of the junction left unmatched. Germline V gene lookup returns CDR1 MNHEY and CDR2 SMNVEV (reference sequence). General observations from the study: Among TCR sequences, most were rare, though some public TCRs appeared in many donors. TCR association rates varied by HLA locus in a later analysis, with DRB1 highest and HLA-C lowest. Later analysis identified 15,000 to 20,000 TCR beta sequences associated with HLA alleles, using a false discovery rate threshold of 0.05.

A word on this clone: Its cognate antigen is unknown.

The sample was PBMCs. The TCR sequence derives from a man between 18 and 35 years old in good health and CMV-seronegative. The chain has TRBV27 and TRBJ1-6, with 7 bases that match TRBD1. DNA of the CDR3: TGTGCCAGCAGTGCGACCCTCGGGACAGCCTACCATAATTCACCCCTCCACTTT. It codes for CASSATLGTAYHNSPLHF.